These 9 T cell receptor beta chains originate from one sample sequenced in a study of blood T cell repertoires in COVID-19. Sequenced by immunoSEQ multiplex PCR; TCRdb stores in-frame clones only, minus some. The sample lists 250,000 or so clones, roughly 89% occurring once. The material sequenced was PBMCs or T cells enriched from blood (not recorded which). The receptor source for this set is a man in his forties or fifties who had recovered from COVID-19.

CDR3: CASNGLAGRKETQYF. CDR3 DNA sequence: TGTGCCAGCAATGGACTAGCGGGACGCAAAGAGACCCAGTACTTC. V gene TRBV27 combines with J gene TRBJ2-5; 12 nucleotides align to TRBD2. In germline, CDR1 is MNHEY, CDR2 SMNVEV (reference sequence). There are 15 residues in the CDR3. Trimming took 7 bases from V and 3 from J; bases not matched to a gene: 6.

This clone was recorded only once. V and J are TRBV6-4 and TRBJ2-1; possibly TRBD2 for D (5 bases). Germline-derived CDR1 and CDR2 are MRHNA and SNTAGT. V was cut by 8 bases and J by 6 bases, with 17 bases left in between. CDR3 length: 14 amino acids. The CDR3 DNA follows: TGTGCCAGCCGGGCGGAGCGGAACTCCAATGAGCAGTTCTTC. As protein: CASRAERNSNEQFF.

The chain uses TRBV4-1 and TRBJ1-6; the D is unclear. Germline values: CDR1 MGHRA, CDR2 YSYEKL. The CDR3 runs 17 residues. V lost 1 base and J lost 7, with 17 bases in between. The CDR3 region has the DNA TGCGCCAGCAGCCAAGGGAGGGCGAGACACTTAAATTCACCCCTCCACTTT. It translates to CASSQGRARHLNSPLHF.

The chain recombines TRBV7-2 with TRBJ2-7, with TRBD2 identical over 7 bases. The J segment lost 1 base and the V segment lost 6 bases, leaving 3 bases of the junction unmatched. Germline V gene sequence: CDR1 SGHTA, CDR2 FQGNSA. The CDR3 length is 13 residues. DNA for the CDR3: TGTGCCAGCAGTCGGGAGGCGTCCTACGAGCAGTACTTC. Its translation: CASSREASYEQYF.

The chain links TRBV7-6 to TRBJ2-1; D might be TRBD2 (7 bases). The CDR3 is made up of 15 amino acids. CDR1 and CDR2 (germline): SGHVS, FNYEAQ. Trimming removed 5 bases from V and 8 bases from J, with 19 bases in between. In DNA, the CDR3 is TGTGCCAGCAGCCCACAGGGAAAGGCGGGGGATGAGCAGTTCTTC. It is translated as CASSPQGKAGDEQFF. Looking up the rest from reference TRBV7-6 and TRBJ2-1 gives the full variable domain: GAGVSQSPRYKVTKRGQDVALRCDPISGHVSLYWYRQALGQGPEFLTYFNYEAQQDKSGLPNDRFSAERPEGSISTLTIQRTEQRDSAMYRCASSPQGKAGDEQFFGPGTRLTVL.

This chain uses TRBV28 with TRBJ1-3, with a possible D match to TRBD1 (6 bases). This CDR3 is built from 16 residues. Trimming took off 7 bases at V and 0 bases at J, with 16 bases between the two ends. Germline lookup yields CDR1 MDHEN and CDR2 SYDVKM. The CDR3 DNA follows: TGTGCCAGCAATGGTCCCCGACAGGTCTCTGGAAACACCATATATTTT. As protein: CASNGPRQVSGNTIYF.

The chain uses TRBV28 and TRBJ2-1, with 9 bases matching TRBD2. The CDR3 has 16 residues. J gave up 0 bases and V 6 bases, and 6 bases lay outside the gene matches. Germline loops: CDR1 MDHEN, CDR2 SYDVKM. The CDR3: CASSVSSGSSYNEQFF. The CDR3 DNA is TGTGCCAGCAGCGTCAGTAGCGGGAGCTCCTACAATGAGCAGTTCTTC.

The chain employs TRBV7-9 and TRBJ2-3, with 8 nucleotides matching TRBD1. This CDR3 contains 15 residues. Germline V CDR1 and CDR2: SEHNR, FQNEAQ (reference sequence). The V segment lost 5 bases and the J segment 4 bases; nucleotides outside the gene matches: 8. This CDR3 is CASSAGQGSSDTQYF. In DNA, the CDR3 is TGTGCCAGCAGCGCCGGACAGGGTAGTTCAGATACGCAGTATTTT.

V usage is TRBV18 and J usage is TRBJ2-3; perhaps TRBD1 as D (6 bases). The V and J ends lost 8 bases and 6 bases respectively, with 12 bases between them. The CDR3 is made up of 12 amino acids. CDR1 is KGHSH, CDR2 LQKENI, per germline. CDR3 loop: CASHRDADTQYF. The CDR3 bases are TGTGCCAGCCACAGGGACGCGGATACGCAGTATTTT.